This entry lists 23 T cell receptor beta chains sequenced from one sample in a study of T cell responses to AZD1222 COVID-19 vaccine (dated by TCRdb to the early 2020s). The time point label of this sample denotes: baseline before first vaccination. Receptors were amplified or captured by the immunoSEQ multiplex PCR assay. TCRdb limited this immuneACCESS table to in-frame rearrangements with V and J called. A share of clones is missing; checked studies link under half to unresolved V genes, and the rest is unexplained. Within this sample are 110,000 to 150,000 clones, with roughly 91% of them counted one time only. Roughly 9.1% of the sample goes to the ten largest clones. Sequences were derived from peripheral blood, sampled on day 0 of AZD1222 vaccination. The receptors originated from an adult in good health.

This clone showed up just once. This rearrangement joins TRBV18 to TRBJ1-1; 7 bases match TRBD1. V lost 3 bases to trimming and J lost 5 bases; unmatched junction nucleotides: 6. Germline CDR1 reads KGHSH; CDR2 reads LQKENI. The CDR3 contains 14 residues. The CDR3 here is CASSPRQGITEAFF. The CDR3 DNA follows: TGTGCCAGCTCACCCAGACAGGGTATAACTGAAGCTTTCTTT.

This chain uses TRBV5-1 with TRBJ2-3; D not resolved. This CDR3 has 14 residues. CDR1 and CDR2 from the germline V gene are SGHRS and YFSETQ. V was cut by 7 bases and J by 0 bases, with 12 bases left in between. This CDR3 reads CASGSGTSTDTQYF. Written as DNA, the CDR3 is TGCGCCAGCGGGTCAGGAACCAGCACAGATACGCAGTATTTT.

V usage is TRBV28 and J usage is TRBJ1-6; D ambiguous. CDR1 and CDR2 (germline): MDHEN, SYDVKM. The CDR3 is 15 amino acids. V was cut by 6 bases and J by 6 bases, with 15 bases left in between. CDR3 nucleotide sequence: TGTGCCAGCAGCTCCGTCGGGAGCCGTAATTCACCCCTCCACTTT. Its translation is CASSSVGSRNSPLHF.

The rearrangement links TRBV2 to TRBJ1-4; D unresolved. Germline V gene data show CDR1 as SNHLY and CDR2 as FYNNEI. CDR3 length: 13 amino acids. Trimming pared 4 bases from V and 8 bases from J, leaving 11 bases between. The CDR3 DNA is TGTGCCAGCAGTGCGAGGGTAAAGGAAAAACTGTTTTTT. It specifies CASSARVKEKLFF.

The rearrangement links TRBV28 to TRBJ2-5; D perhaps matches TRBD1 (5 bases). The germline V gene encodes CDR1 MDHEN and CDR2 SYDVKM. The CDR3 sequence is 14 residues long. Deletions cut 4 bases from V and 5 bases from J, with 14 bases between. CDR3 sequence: CASSSSTVRETQYF. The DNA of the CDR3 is TGTGCCAGCAGTTCGTCGACAGTCCGGGAGACCCAGTACTTC.

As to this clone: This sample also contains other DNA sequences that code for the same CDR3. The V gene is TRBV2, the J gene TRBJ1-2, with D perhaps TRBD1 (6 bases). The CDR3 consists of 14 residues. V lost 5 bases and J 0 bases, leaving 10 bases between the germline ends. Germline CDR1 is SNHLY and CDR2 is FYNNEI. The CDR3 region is CASSRDTSNYGYTF. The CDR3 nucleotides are TGTGCCAGCAGTAGGGACACCTCTAACTATGGCTACACCTTC.

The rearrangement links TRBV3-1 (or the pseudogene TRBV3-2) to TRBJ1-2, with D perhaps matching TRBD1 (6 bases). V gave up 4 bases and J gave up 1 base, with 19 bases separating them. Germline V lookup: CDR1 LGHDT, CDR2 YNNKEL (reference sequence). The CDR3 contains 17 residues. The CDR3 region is CASSPTAGTQFNYGYTF. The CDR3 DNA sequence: TGTGCCAGCAGCCCTACCGCCGGGACACAATTTAACTATGGCTACACCTTC.

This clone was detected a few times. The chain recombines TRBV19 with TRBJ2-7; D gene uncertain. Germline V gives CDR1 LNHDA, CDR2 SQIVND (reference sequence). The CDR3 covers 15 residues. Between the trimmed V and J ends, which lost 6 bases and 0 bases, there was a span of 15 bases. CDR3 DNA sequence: TGTGCCAGTAGCCCCTCGGTAGACGCCTCCTACGAGCAGTACTTC. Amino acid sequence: CASSPSVDASYEQYF.

The CDR3 nucleotides are TGTGCCAGCAGAGTTACATGGGACAGGGGGACGGACACCTTC. It yields the protein CASRVTWDRGTDTF. The chain links TRBV6-5 to TRBJ1-2; 11 bases line up with TRBD1. After removal of 6 bases from V and 12 bases from J, the junction contained 12 bases not matched to a gene. The CDR3 runs 14 residues. CDR1 MNHEY and CDR2 SVGAGI come from the germline V gene.

The CDR3 DNA follows: TGTGCCAGCAGCCGCACAGGCCTTAGGGCACCCCTCCACTTT. Encoded protein: CASSRTGLRAPLHF. The chain uses TRBV5-8 and TRBJ1-6; D perhaps matches TRBD1 (5 bases). The CDR3 is 14 residues long. Deletions cut 4 bases from V and 11 bases from J, with 16 bases between. The germline V gene encodes CDR1 SGHTS and CDR2 YDEGEE.

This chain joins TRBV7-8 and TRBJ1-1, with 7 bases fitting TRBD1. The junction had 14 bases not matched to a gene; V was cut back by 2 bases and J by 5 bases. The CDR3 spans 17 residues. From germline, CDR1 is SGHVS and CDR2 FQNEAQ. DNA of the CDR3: TGTGCCAGCAGCTTATTTCCAGTGAGGGGGCTGGGGACTGAAGCTTTCTTT. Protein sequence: CASSLFPVRGLGTEAFF.

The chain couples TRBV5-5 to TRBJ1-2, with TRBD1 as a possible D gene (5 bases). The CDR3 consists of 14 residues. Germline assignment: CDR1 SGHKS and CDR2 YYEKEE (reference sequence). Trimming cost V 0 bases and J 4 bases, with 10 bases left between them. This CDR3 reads CASSLGGRIYGYTF. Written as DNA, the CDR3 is TGTGCCAGCAGCTTGGGGGGCAGGATCTATGGCTACACCTTC.

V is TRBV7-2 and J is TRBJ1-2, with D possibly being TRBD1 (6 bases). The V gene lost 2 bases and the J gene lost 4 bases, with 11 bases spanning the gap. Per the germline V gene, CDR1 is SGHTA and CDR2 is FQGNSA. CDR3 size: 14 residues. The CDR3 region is CASSLIGQFYGYTF. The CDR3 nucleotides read TGTGCCAGCAGCTTAATCGGACAGTTCTATGGCTACACCTTC.

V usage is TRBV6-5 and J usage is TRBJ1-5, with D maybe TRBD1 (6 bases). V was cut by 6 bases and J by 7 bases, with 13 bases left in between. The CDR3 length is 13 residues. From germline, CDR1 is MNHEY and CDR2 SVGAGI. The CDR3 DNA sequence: TGTGCCAGCAGCCGAACAGGGATCCAGCCCCAGCATTTT. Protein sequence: CASSRTGIQPQHF.

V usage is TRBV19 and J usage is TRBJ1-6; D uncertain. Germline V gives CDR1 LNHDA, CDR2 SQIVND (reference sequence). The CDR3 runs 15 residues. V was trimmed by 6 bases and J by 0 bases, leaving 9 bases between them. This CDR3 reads CASSPFSSYNSPLHF. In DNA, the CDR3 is TGTGCCAGTAGCCCGTTTAGCTCCTATAATTCACCCCTCCACTTT.

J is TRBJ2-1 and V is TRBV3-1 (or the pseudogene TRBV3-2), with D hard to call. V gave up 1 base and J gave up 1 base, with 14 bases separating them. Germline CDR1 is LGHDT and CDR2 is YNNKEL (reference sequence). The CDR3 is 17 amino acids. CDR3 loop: CASSQVSGTASYNEQFF. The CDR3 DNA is TGTGCCAGCAGCCAAGTATCTGGCACAGCGTCCTACAATGAGCAGTTCTTC.

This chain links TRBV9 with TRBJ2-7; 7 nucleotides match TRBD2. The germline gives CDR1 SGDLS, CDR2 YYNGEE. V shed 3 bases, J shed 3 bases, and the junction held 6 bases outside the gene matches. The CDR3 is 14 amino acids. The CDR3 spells CASSASGTNYEQYF. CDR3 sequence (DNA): TGTGCCAGCAGCGCCTCCGGGACTAACTACGAGCAGTACTTC.

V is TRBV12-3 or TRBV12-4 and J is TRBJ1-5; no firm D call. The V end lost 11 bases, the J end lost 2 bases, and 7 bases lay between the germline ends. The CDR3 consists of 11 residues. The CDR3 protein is CAVGGNQPQHF. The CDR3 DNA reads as TGTGCCGTAGGTGGCAATCAGCCCCAGCATTTT.

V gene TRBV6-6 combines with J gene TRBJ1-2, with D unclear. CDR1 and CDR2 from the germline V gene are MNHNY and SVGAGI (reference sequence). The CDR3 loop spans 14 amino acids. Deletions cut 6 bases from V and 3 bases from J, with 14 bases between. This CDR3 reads CASRAAGFDYGYTF. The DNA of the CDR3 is TGTGCCAGCAGGGCCGCGGGTTTCGACTATGGCTACACCTTC.

This CDR3 reads CASSRLSTPEAFF. The CDR3 nucleotides are TGTGCCAGCAGCAGACTTAGTACCCCTGAAGCTTTCTTT. The rearrangement uses TRBV9 and TRBJ1-1, with D hard to call. Per germline, CDR1 SGDLS and CDR2 YYNGEE. The CDR3 spans 13 residues. V dropped 4 bases and J dropped 6 bases, with 13 bases sitting between them.

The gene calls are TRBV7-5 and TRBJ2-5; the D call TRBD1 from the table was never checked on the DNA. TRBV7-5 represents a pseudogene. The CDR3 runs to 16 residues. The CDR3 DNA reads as TGTGTCAGAAGCTTTCCCCAAACTGACAGGGGAGAGACCCAGTACTTC. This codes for CVRSFPQTDRGETQYF.

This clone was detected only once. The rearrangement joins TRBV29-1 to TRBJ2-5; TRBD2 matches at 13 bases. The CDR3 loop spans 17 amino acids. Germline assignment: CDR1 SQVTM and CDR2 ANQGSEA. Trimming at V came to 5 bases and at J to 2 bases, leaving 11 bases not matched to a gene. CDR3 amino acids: CSVKPFTSGGAQETQYF. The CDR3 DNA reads TGCAGCGTTAAGCCTTTTACTAGCGGGGGGGCTCAAGAGACCCAGTACTTC.

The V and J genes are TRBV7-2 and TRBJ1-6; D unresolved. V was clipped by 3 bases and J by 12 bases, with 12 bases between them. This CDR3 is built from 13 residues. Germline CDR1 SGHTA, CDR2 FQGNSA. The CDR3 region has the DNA TGTGCCAGCAGCTTTACGGAGAGGTTACCCCTCCACTTT. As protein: CASSFTERLPLHF.